This TCR beta chain stems from a study of shared clonotypes between healthy human individuals. Overall study: Three plates were used per donor for CD4 naive, three for CD4 memory, two for CD8 naive and one for CD8 memory.

Deep was the level at which the assay was run. Profiling relied on immunoSEQ multiplex PCR, and the TCRdb table lists in-frame clones only, not all of them. Of 600,000 to 800,000 clones in the sample, roughly two thirds are singletons; the top ten hold around 1.7%. J gave up 7 bases and V 7 bases, and 8 bases lay outside the gene matches. The germline V gene encodes CDR1 MNHEY and CDR2 SMNVEV (reference sequence). The CDR3 runs 15 residues. The sequenced sample consisted of memory CD4+ T cells sorted from blood. Stated subset: CD45RA-negative fraction. The chain joins TRBV27 to TRBJ2-2; 11 bases are shared with TRBD2. The sequence came from a woman between 25 and 40 years old in good health. Written as DNA, the CDR3 is TGTGCCAGCAAAGGTTTAGCGGGAGGGGACGGGGAGCTGTTTTTT. Residues: CASKGLAGGDGELFF.